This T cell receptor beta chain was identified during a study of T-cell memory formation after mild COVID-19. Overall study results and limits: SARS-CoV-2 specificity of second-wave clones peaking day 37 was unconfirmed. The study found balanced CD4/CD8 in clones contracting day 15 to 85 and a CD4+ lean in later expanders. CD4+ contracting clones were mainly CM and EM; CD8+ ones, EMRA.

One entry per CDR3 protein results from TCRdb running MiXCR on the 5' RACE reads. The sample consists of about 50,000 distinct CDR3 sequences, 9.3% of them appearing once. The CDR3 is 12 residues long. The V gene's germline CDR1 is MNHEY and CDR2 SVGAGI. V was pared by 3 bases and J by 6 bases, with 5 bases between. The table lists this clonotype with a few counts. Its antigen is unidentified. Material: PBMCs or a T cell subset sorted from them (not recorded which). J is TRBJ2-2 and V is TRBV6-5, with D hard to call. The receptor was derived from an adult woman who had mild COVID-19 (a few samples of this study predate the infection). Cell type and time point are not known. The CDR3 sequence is CASSYIAGELFF. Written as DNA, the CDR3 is TGTGCCAGCAGTTATATTGCCGGGGAGCTGTTTTTT.